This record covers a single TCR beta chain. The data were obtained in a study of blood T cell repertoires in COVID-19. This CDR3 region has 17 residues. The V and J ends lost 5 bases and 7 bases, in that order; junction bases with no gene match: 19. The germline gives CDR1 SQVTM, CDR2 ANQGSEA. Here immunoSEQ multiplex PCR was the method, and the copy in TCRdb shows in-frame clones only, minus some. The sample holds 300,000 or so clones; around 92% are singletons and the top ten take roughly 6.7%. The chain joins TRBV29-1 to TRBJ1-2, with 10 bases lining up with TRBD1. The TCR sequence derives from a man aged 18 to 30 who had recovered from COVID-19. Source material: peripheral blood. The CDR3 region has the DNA TGCAGCGTTCTTCAAATACCGGGACAGGGGCTGAGTCCTGGCTACACCTTC. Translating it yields CSVLQIPGQGLSPGYTF. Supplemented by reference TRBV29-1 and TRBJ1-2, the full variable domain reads SAVISQKPSRDICQRGTSLTIQCQVDSQVTMMFWYRQQPGQSLTLIATANQGSEATYESGFVIDKFPISRPNLTFSTLTVSNMSPEDSSIYLCSVLQIPGQGLSPGYTFGSGTRLTVV.